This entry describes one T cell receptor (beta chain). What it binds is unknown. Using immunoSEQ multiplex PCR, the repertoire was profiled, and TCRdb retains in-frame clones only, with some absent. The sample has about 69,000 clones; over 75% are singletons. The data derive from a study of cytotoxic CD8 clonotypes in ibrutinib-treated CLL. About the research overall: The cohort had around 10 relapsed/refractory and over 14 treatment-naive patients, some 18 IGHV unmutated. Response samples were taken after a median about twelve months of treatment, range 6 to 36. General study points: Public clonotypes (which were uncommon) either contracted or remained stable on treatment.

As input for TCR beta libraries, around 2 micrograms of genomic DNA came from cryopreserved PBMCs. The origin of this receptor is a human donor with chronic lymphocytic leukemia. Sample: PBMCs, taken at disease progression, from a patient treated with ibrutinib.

CDR3 residues: CASRRTGFVNTEAFF. The CDR3 DNA reads TGTGCCAGCAGACGAACGGGGTTTGTGAACACTGAAGCTTTCTTT. The chain has TRBV5-6 and TRBJ1-1, with D hard to call. Germline CDR1 SGHDT, CDR2 YYEEEE. This CDR3 contains 15 residues. V was clipped by 5 bases and J by 0 bases, with 14 bases between them.